The 16 T cell receptor beta chains given below trace back to one sample, sequenced in a study of blood T cell repertoires in COVID-19. Profiling relied on immunoSEQ multiplex PCR, and the TCRdb table lists in-frame clones only, not all of them. The data hold under 500,000 clones, with nearly 90% observed a single time. Sequenced input: PBMCs or T cells enriched from blood (not recorded which). Receptors originate from a woman between 18 and 29 years old with acute COVID-19.

V is TRBV9 and J is TRBJ2-3, with D tentatively TRBD1 (6 bases). V was cut by 0 bases and J by 2 bases, with 16 bases left in between. This CDR3 spans 17 amino acids. The germline CDR1 and CDR2 sequences are SGDLS and YYNGEE. The CDR3 sequence: CASSVEGVGLSTDTQYF. In DNA form, the CDR3 reads TGTGCCAGCAGCGTAGAGGGGGTAGGGTTATCCACAGATACGCAGTATTTT.

This chain joins TRBV3-1 (or the pseudogene TRBV3-2) and TRBJ2-1, with D unclear. Germline V gives CDR1 LGHDT, CDR2 YNNKEL (reference sequence). This CDR3 region has 12 residues. The germline V and J ends were trimmed by 3 bases and 4 bases, with 4 bases remaining between them. Written as DNA, the CDR3 is TGTGCCAGCAGCCATATATACAATGAGCAGTTCTTC. Amino acid sequence: CASSHIYNEQFF.

This clone was observed once. J is TRBJ2-7 and V is TRBV4-3; D may be TRBD2 (5 bases). The CDR3 totals 13 residues. V lost 2 bases to trimming and J lost 7 bases, with 12 bases between them. The germline CDR1 and CDR2 sequences are LGHNA and YSLEER. The CDR3 loop reads CASSQRGGWEQYF. DNA of the CDR3: TGCGCCAGCAGCCAACGTGGCGGGTGGGAGCAGTACTTC.

The chain links TRBV7-3 to TRBJ2-1; D is uncertain. CDR3 length: 14 residues. CDR1 and CDR2 from the germline V gene are SGHTA and FQGTGA. V was pared by 2 bases and J by 5 bases, with 10 bases between. The CDR3 loop is CASSLPYSHNEQFF. In DNA form, the CDR3 reads TGTGCCAGCAGCTTACCCTATTCGCACAATGAGCAGTTCTTC.

The V call is TRBV5-6, the J call TRBJ2-2; weak D call: TRBD1 (5 bases). V was clipped by 2 bases and J by 4 bases, with 15 bases between them. The CDR3 runs to 16 residues. Germline assignment: CDR1 SGHDT and CDR2 YYEEEE. The CDR3 loop reads CASSFKGRVVTGELFF. The CDR3 DNA sequence: TGTGCCAGCAGCTTCAAAGGCAGGGTAGTCACCGGGGAGCTGTTTTTT.

The chain combines TRBV5-1 with TRBJ2-1, with 12 bases lining up with TRBD2. The trim removed 3 bases at V and 8 bases at J, leaving 9 bases unmatched. The CDR3 consists of 16 residues. Germline lookup yields CDR1 SGHRS and CDR2 YFSETQ. The CDR3 DNA is TGCGCCAGCAGCTACCAAGCTAGCGGGAGGGGGGATGAGCAGTTCTTC. It encodes CASSYQASGRGDEQFF.

Here the CDR3 reads CASSYRTDNSPLHF. CDR3 DNA sequence: TGTGCCAGCAGTTACCGGACAGATAATTCACCCCTCCACTTT. The chain employs TRBV6-5 and TRBJ1-6, with D perhaps matching TRBD1 (6 bases). In germline, CDR1 is MNHEY, CDR2 SVGAGI. CDR3 size: 14 residues. Trimming left V 2 bases short and J 5 bases short, with 7 bases between.

The chain employs TRBV24-1 and TRBJ2-5; 13 positions agree with TRBD2. Germline V gene data show CDR1 as KGHDR and CDR2 as SFDVKD. V shed 2 bases and J 3 bases; nucleotides not matched to a gene: 5. The CDR3 totals 17 residues. CDR3 loop: CATSDYRLAGGEETQYF. DNA for the CDR3: TGTGCCACCAGTGATTATAGACTAGCGGGAGGCGAAGAGACCCAGTACTTC.

The rearrangement uses TRBV5-8 and TRBJ2-3, with TRBD1 as a possible D gene (5 bases). The CDR3 loop spans 13 amino acids. Germline V gene lookup returns CDR1 SGHTS and CDR2 YDEGEE. V dropped 2 bases and J dropped 3 bases, with 7 bases sitting between them. CDR3 nucleotides: TGTGCCAGCAGCTTAAGGGGAACAGATACGCAGTATTTT. Encoded protein: CASSLRGTDTQYF.

The rearrangement joins TRBV2 to TRBJ2-1, with 15 bases fitting TRBD2. This CDR3 spans 15 amino acids. Trimming at V came to 3 bases and at J to 9 bases, leaving 3 bases not matched to a gene. Germline V gives CDR1 SNHLY, CDR2 FYNNEI. Here the CDR3 DNA reads TGTGCCAGCAGTGATTGGACTAGCGGGGGGGGTGAGCAGTTCTTC. This codes for CASSDWTSGGGEQFF.

The rearrangement joins TRBV6-5 to TRBJ1-6; perhaps TRBD1 as D (5 bases). V shed 8 bases and J shed 5 bases, with 13 bases lying between them. Germline loops: CDR1 MNHEY, CDR2 SVGAGI. This CDR3 region has 14 residues. CDR3 nucleotides: TGTGCCAGCGGGGATCGACAGAATAATTCACCCCTCCACTTT. Translation: CASGDRQNNSPLHF.

This clone occurred once. The chain joins TRBV7-9 to TRBJ2-3; 8 bases align to TRBD1. Germline V gene data show CDR1 as SEHNR and CDR2 as FQNEAQ (reference sequence). Trimming took 5 bases from V and 1 from J; bases not matched to a gene: 11. This CDR3 is 17 amino acids long. The CDR3 sequence: CASSPPYRGIRTDTQYF. Written as DNA, the CDR3 is TGTGCCAGCAGCCCACCCTACAGGGGGATTCGCACAGATACGCAGTATTTT. Using reference TRBV7-9 and TRBJ2-3 for the parts outside the CDR3, the full variable domain is DTGVSQNPRHKITKRGQNVTFRCDPISEHNRLYWYRQTLGQGPEFLTYFQNEAQLEKSRLLSDRFSAERPKGSFSTLEIQRTEQGDSAMYLCASSPPYRGIRTDTQYFGPGTRLTVL.

The V and J genes are TRBV7-9 and TRBJ2-5, with 8 bases fitting TRBD1. The CDR3 extends over 14 amino acids. The J segment lost 3 bases and the V segment lost 6 bases, leaving 6 bases of the junction unmatched. CDR1 and CDR2 from the germline V gene are SEHNR and FQNEAQ (reference sequence). CDR3 in amino acids: CASRKTGGEETQYF. The CDR3 DNA reads TGTGCCAGCAGGAAAACAGGGGGTGAAGAGACCCAGTACTTC. Full variable domain (remainder filled in from reference TRBV7-9 and TRBJ2-5): DTGVSQNPRHKITKRGQNVTFRCDPISEHNRLYWYRQTLGQGPEFLTYFQNEAQLEKSRLLSDRFSAERPKGSFSTLEIQRTEQGDSAMYLCASRKTGGEETQYFGPGTRLLVL.

The V and J genes are TRBV7-9 and TRBJ2-6; 9 nucleotides line up with TRBD1. Germline CDR1 is SEHNR and CDR2 is FQNEAQ (reference sequence). V lost 6 bases and J lost 3; bases outside the gene matches: 6. The CDR3 has 16 amino acids. The CDR3 sequence: CASRLTGGGGANVLTF. The CDR3 coding sequence is TGTGCCAGCAGACTTACAGGGGGCGGTGGGGCCAACGTCCTGACTTTC.

The rearrangement joins TRBV3-1 (or the pseudogene TRBV3-2) to TRBJ2-1; TRBD1 matches 10 bases. Per the germline V gene, CDR1 is LGHDT and CDR2 is YNNKEL (reference sequence). Trimming removed 1 base from V and 6 bases from J; junction bases left unmatched: 9. This CDR3 region has 17 residues. The CDR3 coding sequence is TGTGCCAGCAGCCAAGTCCTTGCGGGACAGGGGATCAATGAGCAGTTCTTC. This encodes CASSQVLAGQGINEQFF.

V and J are TRBV10-1 and TRBJ1-1, with D uncertain. With 8 bases removed from V and 6 bases from J, the gap between germline ends came to 22 bases. This CDR3 comprises 15 residues. Looked up from germline, CDR1 is WNHNN and CDR2 is SYGVQD (reference sequence). CDR3 sequence (DNA): TGCGCCAGCTCGAAAAGAGCGGGTGAAGGCGCTGAAGCTTTCTTT. This translates into CASSKRAGEGAEAFF.